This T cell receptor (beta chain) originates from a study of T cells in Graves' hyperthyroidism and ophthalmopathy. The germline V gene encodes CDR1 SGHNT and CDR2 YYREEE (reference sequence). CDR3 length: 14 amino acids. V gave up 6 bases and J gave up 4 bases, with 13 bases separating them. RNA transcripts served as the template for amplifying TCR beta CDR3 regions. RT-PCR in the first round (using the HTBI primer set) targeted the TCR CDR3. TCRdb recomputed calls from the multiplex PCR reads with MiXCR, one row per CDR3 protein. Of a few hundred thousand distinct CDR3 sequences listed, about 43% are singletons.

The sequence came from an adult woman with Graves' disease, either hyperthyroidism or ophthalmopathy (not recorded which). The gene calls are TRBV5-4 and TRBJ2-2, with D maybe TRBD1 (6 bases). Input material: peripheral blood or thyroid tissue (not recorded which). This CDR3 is CASTGTPVTGELFF. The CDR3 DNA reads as TGTGCCAGCACCGGGACACCTGTCACCGGGGAGCTGTTTTTT.